Shown below are 13 T cell receptor beta chains from a single sample sequenced in a study of naive and memory T cell subsets. Both TRBC1 and TRBC2 were covered by a beta constant-region primer of two equimolar oligonucleotides. TCRdb reprocessed the UMI-ligation and nested PCR reads via MiXCR and lists one record per CDR3 protein. The sample carries 100,000 or so distinct CDR3 sequences, about 7% recorded once. Sequenced sample: central memory CD4+ T cells from blood. All receptors come from a human donor in good health.

Many counts were recorded for this clonotype. This rearrangement joins TRBV11-2 to TRBJ2-1, with D possibly being TRBD1 or TRBD2 (5 bases each). V was shortened by 5 bases and J by 7 bases, with 24 bases between the two germline ends. Germline CDR1 and CDR2: SGHAT and FQNNGV. This CDR3 comprises 17 residues. CDR3: CASSARIFFGALNEQFF. CDR3 DNA: TGTGCCAGCAGCGCCCGAATCTTTTTCGGGGCTTTAAATGAGCAGTTCTTC.

This clonotype occurred many times. This sequence joins TRBV4-1 and TRBJ2-3; D is perhaps TRBD2 (5 bases). The V gene lost 0 bases and the J gene lost 2 bases, with 12 bases spanning the gap. Per the germline V gene, CDR1 is MGHRA and CDR2 is YSYEKL. CDR3 size: 16 residues. The CDR3 DNA reads as TGCGCCAGCAGCCAAGATGTCAGAGACTACACAGATACGCAGTATTTT. Residues: CASSQDVRDYTDTQYF.

The table lists this clonotype with many counts. CDR3 sequence (DNA): TGCAGCGTTTTCGGGACTAGCGGCAATGAGCAGTTCTTC. Its translation: CSVFGTSGNEQFF. V and J are TRBV29-1 and TRBJ2-1; 11 nucleotides agree with TRBD2. Germline CDR1 is SQVTM and CDR2 is ANQGSEA. The CDR3 has 13 amino acids. Trimming took 5 bases from V and 6 from J; bases not matched to a gene: 3.

This clonotype was seen repeatedly, ten times or more. The J gene is TRBJ2-7, the V gene TRBV30, with D perhaps TRBD2 (6 bases). The V gene's germline CDR1 is GTSNPN and CDR2 SVGIG (reference sequence). V was pared by 0 bases and J by 5 bases, with 20 bases between. CDR3 length equals 16 residues. This CDR3 reads CAWSVSRGLPRNEQYF. The CDR3 region has the DNA TGTGCCTGGAGTGTTTCGCGGGGACTCCCACGGAACGAGCAGTACTTC. Full variable domain (rest looked up from reference TRBV30 and TRBJ2-7): SQTIHQWPATLVQPVGSPLSLECTVEGTSNPNLYWYRQAAGRGLQLLFYSVGIGQISSEVPQNLSASRPQDRQFILSSKKLLLSDSGFYLCAWSVSRGLPRNEQYFGPGTRLTVT.

Ten or more counts support this clonotype. The chain uses TRBV7-9 and TRBJ1-4; maybe TRBD1 (5 bases). With 3 bases removed from V and 4 bases from J, the gap between germline ends came to 12 bases. The CDR3 contains 15 residues. Per the germline V gene, CDR1 is SEHNR and CDR2 is FQNEAQ (reference sequence). The CDR3 bases are TGTGCCAGCAGCTTGAGGATGACAGATAATGAAAAACTGTTTTTT. Amino acids: CASSLRMTDNEKLFF. The variable domain in full, completed from reference TRBV7-9 and TRBJ1-4, reads DTGVSQNPRHKITKRGQNVTFRCDPISEHNRLYWYRQTLGQGPEFLTYFQNEAQLEKSRLLSDRFSAERPKGSFSTLEIQRTEQGDSAMYLCASSLRMTDNEKLFFGSGTQLSVL.

This clonotype was seen more than once but under ten times. The chain links TRBV24-1 to TRBJ2-2, with D possibly being TRBD2 (5 bases). Germline V gives CDR1 KGHDR, CDR2 SFDVKD. The V end was cut by 7 bases, the J end by 3 bases, with 17 bases between. This CDR3 comprises 16 residues. The CDR3 bases are TGTGCCACCAGCCAGTCCCGGGGTCGTTACACCGGGGAGCTGTTTTTT. Translating gives CATSQSRGRYTGELFF.

This chain connects TRBV7-9 to TRBJ2-5; either TRBD1 or TRBD2 may supply D (5 bases each). Per the germline V gene, CDR1 is SEHNR and CDR2 is FQNEAQ (reference sequence). V gave up 1 base and J gave up 2 bases, with 17 bases separating them. This CDR3 region has 17 residues. CDR3 in amino acids: CASSLGRSADTQETQYF. CDR3 nucleotide sequence: TGTGCCAGCAGCTTAGGGAGGAGTGCGGACACACAAGAGACCCAGTACTTC.

This clonotype showed up many times. The J gene is TRBJ2-7, the V gene TRBV6-6; no firm D call. The germline V gene encodes CDR1 MNHNY and CDR2 SVGAGI (reference sequence). The CDR3 covers 13 residues. V lost 8 bases and J 2 bases, leaving 13 bases between the germline ends. The CDR3 loop reads CASGPTNPYEQYF. The DNA for the CDR3 is TGTGCCAGCGGCCCAACGAACCCCTACGAGCAGTACTTC.

This clonotype appeared many times. As DNA, the CDR3 is TGTGCCAGCTTCCGGACAGGGCCGAACACTGAAGCTTTCTTT. Amino acid sequence: CASFRTGPNTEAFF. This sequence joins TRBV2 and TRBJ1-1, with 8 positions matching TRBD1. The V and J ends lost 8 bases and 1 base, in that order; junction bases with no gene match: 6. CDR1 SNHLY and CDR2 FYNNEI come from the germline V gene. The CDR3 consists of 14 residues.

At least ten counts were recorded for this clonotype. The gene calls are TRBV20-1 and TRBJ1-5, with D hard to call. CDR1 is DFQATT and CDR2 is SNEGSKA in the germline V gene (reference sequence). The CDR3 runs to 13 residues. V dropped 6 bases and J dropped 3 bases, with 12 bases sitting between them. The CDR3, as DNA: TGCAGTGCCTCCTCGGCCGCCAATCAGCCCCAGCATTTT. This codes for CSASSAANQPQHF.

The sample holds many counts of this clonotype. This chain joins TRBV7-2 and TRBJ1-5; D gene unclear. Germline V lookup: CDR1 SGHTA, CDR2 FQGNSA. This CDR3 comprises 14 residues. Trimming left V 1 base short and J 7 bases short, with 11 bases between. The CDR3 DNA reads TGTGCCAGCAGCTTAGAGGGAGGGCCGCAGCCCCAGCATTTT. Amino acid sequence: CASSLEGGPQPQHF.

V gene TRBV7-3 combines with J gene TRBJ2-1, with D possibly called TRBD1 or TRBD2 (5 bases each). CDR3 length: 15 residues. Germline CDR1 and CDR2: SGHTA and FQGTGA. V was cut by 2 bases and J by 1 base, with 9 bases left in between. CDR3 bases: TGTGCCAGCAGCTTAGGGGGAAGGTCCTACAATGAGCAGTTCTTC. It yields the protein CASSLGGRSYNEQFF.

At least ten counts were recorded for this clonotype. This chain's CDR3 is CSASSGHFTNTEAFF. DNA of the CDR3: TGCAGTGCTAGCTCGGGACACTTCACAAACACTGAAGCTTTCTTT. The chain has TRBV20-1 and TRBJ1-1; TRBD1 might be the D (6 bases). The V gene's germline CDR1 is DFQATT and CDR2 SNEGSKA (reference sequence). The CDR3 has 15 amino acids. The V and J ends lost 3 bases and 2 bases respectively, with 16 bases between them.